The 27 T cell receptor beta chains given below trace back to one sample, sequenced in a study of T cells in Graves' hyperthyroidism and ophthalmopathy. RNA transcripts served as the template for amplifying TCR beta CDR3 regions. The HTBI primer set drove a first-round RT-PCR of the TCR CDR3. TCRdb fed the multiplex PCR reads into MiXCR, producing one record per CDR3 protein. The data show 450,000 to 700,000 distinct CDR3 sequences, approximately 44% seen once. The sample was peripheral blood or thyroid tissue (not recorded which). The receptors here all came from an adult woman with Graves' disease, either hyperthyroidism or ophthalmopathy (not recorded which).

This clonotype was found many times. The J gene is TRBJ1-5, the V gene TRBV20-1; D ambiguous. Germline-derived CDR1 and CDR2 are DFQATT and SNEGSKA (reference sequence). V dropped 2 bases and J dropped 6 bases, with 14 bases sitting between them. The CDR3 length is 14 residues. The CDR3 loop is CSARTGEPSQPQHF. For the CDR3, the DNA is TGCAGTGCTAGAACGGGCGAACCCAGTCAGCCCCAGCATTTT.

The V and J genes are TRBV5-6 and TRBJ1-2, with D hard to call. Germline CDR1 and CDR2: SGHDT and YYEEEE. CDR3 length equals 14 residues. V lost 0 bases and J lost 8, with 14 bases in between. The CDR3 here is CASSLAGDGGGYTF. DNA of the CDR3: TGTGCCAGCAGCTTGGCCGGAGATGGCGGCGGCTACACCTTC.

The chain uses TRBV29-1 and TRBJ2-5; D is undetermined. There are 10 residues in the CDR3. Trimming left V 4 bases short and J 10 bases short, with 10 bases between. Per the germline V gene, CDR1 is SQVTM and CDR2 is ANQGSEA. The CDR3 sequence is CSVAGRNQYF. The CDR3 DNA follows: TGCAGCGTTGCGGGCCGAAACCAGTACTTC.

This clonotype showed up just a few times. The chain carries TRBV20-1 and TRBJ1-5; 7 bases are a match to TRBD1. V trimming: 5 bases; J trimming: 0 bases; junction bases outside the gene matches: 4. The germline V gene encodes CDR1 DFQATT and CDR2 SNEGSKA (reference sequence). The CDR3 runs 14 residues. The CDR3 coding sequence is TGCAGTGCTGGGGGACAGCTTAGCAATCAGCCCCAGCATTTT. Protein sequence: CSAGGQLSNQPQHF.

The chain is built from TRBV2 and TRBJ2-7, with a possible D match to TRBD1 (5 bases). The CDR3 is 12 residues long. Trimming pared 6 bases from V and 3 bases from J, leaving 9 bases between. Per the germline V gene, CDR1 is SNHLY and CDR2 is FYNNEI. DNA of the CDR3: TGTGCCAGCAGCTGGACAATCTACGAGCAGTACTTC. It yields the protein CASSWTIYEQYF.

The rearrangement links TRBV3-1 to TRBJ1-6, with D unclear. CDR1 is LGHDT, CDR2 YNNKEL, per germline (reference sequence). The length of the CDR3 is 16 residues. Trimming pared 1 base from V and 0 bases from J, leaving 7 bases between. CDR3 DNA: TGTGCCAGCAGCCAAGCGTGGAGCTCCTATAATTCACCCCTCCACTTT. Protein sequence: CASSQAWSSYNSPLHF.

In its sample, this clonotype was seen a few times. The junction departs from the called germline gene at one end, perhaps through a read error. The CDR3 bases are TGTGCCAGCAGTTTAGTAGGGGCGGGCTACGAGCAGTACTTC. Translated: CASSLVGAGYEQYF. The chain joins TRBV7-8 to TRBJ2-7; the D call may be TRBD1 or TRBD2 (5 bases each). The CDR3 runs 14 residues. Germline values: CDR1 SGHVS, CDR2 FQNEAQ. Filled out from reference TRBV7-8 and TRBJ2-7, the complete variable domain reads GAGVSQSPRYKVAKRGQDVALRCDPISGHVSLFWYQQALGQGPEFLTYFQNEAQLDKSGLPSDRFFAERPEGSVSTLKIQRTQQEDSAVYLCASSLVGAGYEQYFGPGTRLTVT.

This chain uses TRBV20-1 with TRBJ2-5; D may be TRBD1 (6 bases). Germline lookup yields CDR1 DFQATT and CDR2 SNEGSKA (reference sequence). The CDR3 is made up of 13 amino acids. Trimming took 5 bases from V and 9 from J, leaving 19 bases between them. CDR3 region: CSALDRTGQPQYF. The CDR3 nucleotides are TGCAGTGCTCTCGACAGGACGGGCCAGCCCCAGTACTTC.

The CDR3 here is CASSILGQPQHF. The CDR3 region has the DNA TGTGCCAGTAGTATCCTGGGTCAGCCCCAGCATTTT. V gene TRBV19 combines with J gene TRBJ1-5; no clear D gene. Trimming took off 3 bases at V and 6 bases at J, with 6 bases between the two ends. Germline CDR1 LNHDA, CDR2 SQIVND (reference sequence). This CDR3 is 12 amino acids long.

The chain uses TRBV5-6 and TRBJ1-3, with 7 bases lining up with TRBD1. Germline CDR1 SGHDT, CDR2 YYEEEE. The V gene end was trimmed by 4 bases and the J gene end by 7 bases; junction bases not matched to a gene: 2. CDR3 length: 12 amino acids. The CDR3 protein is CASSKQGNTIYF. CDR3 coding DNA: TGTGCCAGCAGCAAACAGGGGAACACCATATATTTT.

The chain carries TRBV7-2 and TRBJ2-5; D is perhaps TRBD2 (6 bases). CDR3 length equals 16 residues. The V end lost 5 bases, the J end lost 5 bases, and 21 bases lay between the germline ends. Germline values: CDR1 SGHTA, CDR2 FQGNSA. As DNA, the CDR3 is TGTGCCAGCAGCAACAAGCGGGCCGACACCGGGGAGACCCAGTACTTC. Protein sequence: CASSNKRADTGETQYF.

The rearrangement links TRBV2 to TRBJ2-5, with TRBD1 as a possible D gene (6 bases). This CDR3 comprises 12 residues. CDR1 is SNHLY and CDR2 is FYNNEI in the germline V gene. Deletions cut 0 bases from V and 7 bases from J, with 6 bases between. CDR3 nucleotide sequence: TGTGCCAGCAGTGAAGCAGGGGGGACCCAGTACTTC. Its protein is CASSEAGGTQYF. The entire variable domain, with the rest obtained from reference TRBV2 and TRBJ2-5, is as follows: EPEVTQTPSHQVTQMGQEVILRCVPISNHLYFYWYRQILGQKVEFLVSFYNNEISEKSEIFDDQFSVERPDGSNFTLKIRSTKLEDSAMYFCASSEAGGTQYFGPGTRLLVL.

Turning to this clonotype: A much larger clone lies a single base off, so this may be a read error. This rearrangement joins TRBV10-3 to TRBJ1-6; 9 bases fit TRBD1. The end of the DNA aligns better with TRBJ1-1, so the J call may be wrong. The length of the CDR3 is 13 residues. The germline CDR1 and CDR2 sequences are ENHRY and SYGVKD. CDR3 protein: CAISGDRATEAFF. CDR3 in DNA: TGTGCCATCAGTGGGGACAGGGCTACTGAAGCTTTCTTT.

V is TRBV7-2 and J is TRBJ1-2, with TRBD1 as a possible D gene (6 bases). This CDR3 is built from 15 residues. From germline, CDR1 is SGHTA and CDR2 FQGNSA. V was cut by 4 bases and J by 2 bases, with 14 bases left in between. CDR3 loop: CASSSRGGPNYGYTF. In nucleotides, the CDR3 is TGTGCCAGCAGCTCTAGGGGGGGCCCCAACTATGGCTACACCTTC. The full variable domain, in which reference TRBV7-2 and TRBJ1-2 provide the parts outside the CDR3, is GAGVSQSPSNKVTEKGKDVELRCDPISGHTALYWYRQSLGQGLEFLIYFQGNSAPDKSGLPSDRFSAERTGGSVSTLTIQRTQQEDSAVYLCASSSRGGPNYGYTFGSGTRLTVV.

The CDR3 here is CASSEEIGELFF. CDR3 coding DNA: TGCGCCAGCAGTGAGGAAATTGGGGAGCTGTTTTTT. The chain has TRBV10-1 and TRBJ2-2; no reliable D call. The V gene's germline CDR1 is WNHNN and CDR2 SYGVQD (reference sequence). Between the trimmed V and J ends, which lost 2 bases and 8 bases, there was a span of 6 bases. CDR3 length equals 12 residues.

There are a few counts of this clonotype. The chain joins TRBV24-1 to TRBJ1-2; D unclear. With 3 bases removed from V and 8 bases from J, the gap between germline ends came to 6 bases. Germline V CDR1 and CDR2: KGHDR, SFDVKD. The CDR3 covers 11 residues. The CDR3 DNA sequence: TGTGCCACCAGTGATCCGTGGGGCTACACCTTC. Its translation: CATSDPWGYTF.

This clonotype came up many times. The chain is built from TRBV7-2 and TRBJ2-5; D is unclear. This CDR3 region has 13 residues. Germline loops: CDR1 SGHTA, CDR2 FQGNSA. V lost 1 base to trimming and J lost 2 bases, with 5 bases between them. CDR3 in DNA: TGTGCCAGCAGCTTAGGCAGGCAAGAGACCCAGTACTTC. Protein product: CASSLGRQETQYF.

As to this clonotype: Compared with germline, one end of the junction differs, possibly owing to a read error. The chain combines TRBV11-2 with TRBJ1-5; 7 bases are shared with TRBD1. The J call is in doubt because the DNA end fits TRBJ2-5 better. CDR1 SGHAT and CDR2 FQNNGV come from the germline V gene. The CDR3 runs to 16 residues. The CDR3 is CASSQPGTVSNQPQYF. The CDR3 DNA reads TGCGCCAGCAGCCAACCCGGGACAGTGAGCAATCAGCCCCAGTACTTC.

Ten or more counts support this clonotype. Here the CDR3 reads CASSLGDTFNQPQHF. The CDR3 DNA reads TGTGCCAGCAGCTTGGGGGACACCTTCAATCAGCCCCAGCATTTT. This rearrangement joins TRBV5-6 to TRBJ1-5; possibly TRBD1 for D (6 bases). V gave up 0 bases and J gave up 3 bases, with 10 bases separating them. The CDR3 extends over 15 amino acids. The germline V gene has CDR1 SGHDT and CDR2 YYEEEE.

In its sample, this clonotype was seen many times. The chain couples TRBV15 to TRBJ2-2; D remains unclear. There are 15 residues in the CDR3. Germline V gene sequence: CDR1 LNHNV, CDR2 YYDKDF (reference sequence). Trimming shortened V by 5 bases and J by 3 bases, and 13 bases separated the two germline ends. The chain's CDR3 is CATSPYDTYTGELFF. CDR3 DNA sequence: TGTGCCACCAGCCCTTACGACACCTACACCGGGGAGCTGTTTTTT.

This clonotype was counted at least ten times. The rearrangement uses TRBV7-8 and TRBJ2-7, with D tentatively TRBD1 or TRBD2 (5 bases each). In germline, CDR1 is SGHVS, CDR2 FQNEAQ. The V and J ends lost 4 bases and 3 bases respectively, with 25 bases between them. This CDR3 region has 18 residues. CDR3 nucleotide sequence: TGTGCCAGCAGCTCCAGGGTGCGAAGAGGTAGCGACCGCTACGAGCAGTACTTC. Residues: CASSSRVRRGSDRYEQYF.

A word on this clonotype: One base away lies a much larger clone, so this may be a sequencing read error. This rearrangement joins TRBV10-3 to TRBJ2-7, with 8 positions matching TRBD1. CDR1 and CDR2 from the germline V gene are ENHRY and SYGVKD. The CDR3 has 15 residues. Losses at the gene ends were 5 bases for V and 1 base for J; bases not matched to a gene: 7. CDR3 sequence: CAISPAGGLSYEQYF. DNA of the CDR3: TGTGCCATCAGTCCCGCAGGGGGCTTGTCCTACGAGCAGTACTTC.

The V gene is TRBV10-3, the J gene TRBJ1-1, with 8 bases lining up with TRBD1. V was pared by 7 bases and J by 0 bases, with 19 bases of the junction left unmatched. The CDR3 sequence is 19 residues long. Germline V gene data show CDR1 as ENHRY and CDR2 as SYGVKD. The CDR3 coding sequence is TGTGCCATCAAGGCAGGGGGCGATGAGACCCAGTACTTGAACACTGAAGCTTTCTTT. Protein sequence: CAIKAGGDETQYLNTEAFF.

The rearrangement links TRBV24-1 to TRBJ1-1; 9 nucleotides match TRBD1. This CDR3 comprises 13 residues. Trimming cost V 3 bases and J 10 bases; bases outside gene matches: 5. CDR1 is KGHDR, CDR2 SFDVKD, per germline. The CDR3 is CATSDRDREAAFF. CDR3 bases: TGTGCCACCAGTGATCGGGACAGGGAAGCAGCTTTCTTT.

A word on this clonotype: Compared with germline, one end of the junction differs, possibly owing to a read error. V and J are TRBV7-9 and TRBJ1-1; no clear D gene. The CDR3 extends over 16 amino acids. Per germline, CDR1 SEHNR and CDR2 FQNEAQ (reference sequence). CDR3 sequence: CASSHDRGGPNTEAFF. The CDR3 region has the DNA TGCGCCAGCAGCCACGACCGCGGAGGACCGAACACTGAAGCTTTCTTT.

The rearrangement joins TRBV24-1 to TRBJ1-1, with TRBD1 matching 9 bases. The CDR3 loop spans 15 amino acids. Unmatched junction bases numbered 5, after V lost 5 bases and J lost 2 bases. Germline CDR1 is KGHDR and CDR2 is SFDVKD. CDR3 bases: TGTGCCACCAGTGCCAAGGGACAGGGAAACACTGAAGCTTTCTTT. Protein product: CATSAKGQGNTEAFF.

The rearrangement links TRBV10-3 to TRBJ2-6; maybe TRBD1 (5 bases). This CDR3 has 15 residues. CDR1 is ENHRY and CDR2 is SYGVKD in the germline V gene. Trimming left V 6 bases short and J 2 bases short, with 11 bases between. The CDR3, as DNA: TGTGCCATCAGCTACAGGTCGGCTGGGGCCAACGTCCTGACTTTC. Encoded protein: CAISYRSAGANVLTF.